What follows describes a single T cell receptor beta chain. The CDR3 sequence is 14 residues long. V trimming: 4 bases; J trimming: 7 bases; junction bases outside the gene matches: 9. CDR1 GTSNPN and CDR2 SVGIG come from the germline V gene (reference sequence). The protocol was immunoSEQ multiplex PCR, while the TCRdb copy is restricted to in-frame clones and leaves out a portion. The sample records approximately 250,000 clones, 75% to 90% being singletons. The sample originates from a study of blood T cell repertoires in COVID-19. Sample: peripheral blood. The V and J genes are TRBV30 and TRBJ1-5, with TRBD1 matching 8 bases. This receptor was identified in a man aged 25 to 40 with active or convalescent COVID-19. CDR3 nucleotide sequence: TGTGCCTGGAACACGGGACAGGTCAACCAGCCCCAGCATTTT. Translation gives CAWNTGQVNQPQHF.